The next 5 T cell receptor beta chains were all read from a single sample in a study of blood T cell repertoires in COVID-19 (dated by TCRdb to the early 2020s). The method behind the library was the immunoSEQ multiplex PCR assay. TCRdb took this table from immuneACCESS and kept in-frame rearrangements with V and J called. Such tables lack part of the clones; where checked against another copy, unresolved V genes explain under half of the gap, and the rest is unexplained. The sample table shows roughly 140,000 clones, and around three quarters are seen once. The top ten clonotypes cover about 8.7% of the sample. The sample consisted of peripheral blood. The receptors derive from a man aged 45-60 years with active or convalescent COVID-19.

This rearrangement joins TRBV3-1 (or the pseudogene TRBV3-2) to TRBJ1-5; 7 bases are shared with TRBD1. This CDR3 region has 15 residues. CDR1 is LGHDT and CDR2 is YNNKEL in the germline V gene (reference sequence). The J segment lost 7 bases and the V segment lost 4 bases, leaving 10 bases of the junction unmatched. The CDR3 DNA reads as TGTGCCAGCAGCCCAATGACAGGGCTCGGACAGCCCCAGCATTTT. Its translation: CASSPMTGLGQPQHF.

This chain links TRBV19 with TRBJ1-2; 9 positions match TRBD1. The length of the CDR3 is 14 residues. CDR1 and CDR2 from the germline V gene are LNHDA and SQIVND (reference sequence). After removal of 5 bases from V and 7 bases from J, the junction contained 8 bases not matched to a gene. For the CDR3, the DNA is TGTGCCAGTAGTGAGACAGGGGGAGGTAGTGGCTACACCTTC. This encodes CASSETGGGSGYTF.

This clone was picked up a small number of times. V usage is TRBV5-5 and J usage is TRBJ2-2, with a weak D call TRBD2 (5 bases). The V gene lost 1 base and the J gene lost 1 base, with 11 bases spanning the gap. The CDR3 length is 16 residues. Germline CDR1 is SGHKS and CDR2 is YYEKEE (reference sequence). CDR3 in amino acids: CASSLTSGMNTGELFF. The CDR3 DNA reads TGTGCCAGCAGCTTGACGAGCGGAATGAACACCGGGGAGCTGTTTTTT. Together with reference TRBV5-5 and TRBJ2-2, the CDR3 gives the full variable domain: DAGVTQSPTHLIKTRGQQVTLRCSPISGHKSVSWYQQVLGQGPQFIFQYYEKEERGRGNFPDRFSARQFPNYSSELNVNALLLGDSALYLCASSLTSGMNTGELFFGEGSRLTVL.

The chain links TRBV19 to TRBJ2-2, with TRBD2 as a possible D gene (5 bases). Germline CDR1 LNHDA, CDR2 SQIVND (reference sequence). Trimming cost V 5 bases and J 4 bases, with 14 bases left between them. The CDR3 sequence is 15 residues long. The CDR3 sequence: CASSRWGGGTGELFF. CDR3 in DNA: TGTGCCAGTAGTCGTTGGGGTGGAGGCACCGGGGAGCTGTTTTTT.

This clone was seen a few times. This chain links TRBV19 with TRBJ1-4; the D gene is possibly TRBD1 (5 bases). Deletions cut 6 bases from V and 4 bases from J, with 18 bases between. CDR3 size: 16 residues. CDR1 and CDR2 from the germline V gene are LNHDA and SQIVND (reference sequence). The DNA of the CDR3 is TGTGCCAGTAGCAATGACAGACAAGCACTTAATGAAAAACTGTTTTTT. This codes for CASSNDRQALNEKLFF.